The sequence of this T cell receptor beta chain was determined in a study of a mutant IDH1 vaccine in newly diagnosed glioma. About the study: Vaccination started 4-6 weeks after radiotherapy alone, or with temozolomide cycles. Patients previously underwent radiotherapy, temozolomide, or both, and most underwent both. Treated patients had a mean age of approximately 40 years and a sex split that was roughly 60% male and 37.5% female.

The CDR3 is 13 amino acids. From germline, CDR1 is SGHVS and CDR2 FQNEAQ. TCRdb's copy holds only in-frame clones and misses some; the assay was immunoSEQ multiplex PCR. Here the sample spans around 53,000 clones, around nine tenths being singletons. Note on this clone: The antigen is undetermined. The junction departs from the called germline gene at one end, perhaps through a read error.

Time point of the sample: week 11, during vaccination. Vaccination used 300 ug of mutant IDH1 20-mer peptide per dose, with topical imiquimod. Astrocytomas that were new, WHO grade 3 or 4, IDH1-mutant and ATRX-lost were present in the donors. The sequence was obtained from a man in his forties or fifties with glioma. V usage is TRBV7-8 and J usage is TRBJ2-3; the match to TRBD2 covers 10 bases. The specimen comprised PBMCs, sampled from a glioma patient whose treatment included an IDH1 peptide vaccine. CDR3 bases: TGTGCGAGCAGCGGGAGGGGTGAAGATACGCAGTATTTT. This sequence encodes CASSGRGEDTQYF.